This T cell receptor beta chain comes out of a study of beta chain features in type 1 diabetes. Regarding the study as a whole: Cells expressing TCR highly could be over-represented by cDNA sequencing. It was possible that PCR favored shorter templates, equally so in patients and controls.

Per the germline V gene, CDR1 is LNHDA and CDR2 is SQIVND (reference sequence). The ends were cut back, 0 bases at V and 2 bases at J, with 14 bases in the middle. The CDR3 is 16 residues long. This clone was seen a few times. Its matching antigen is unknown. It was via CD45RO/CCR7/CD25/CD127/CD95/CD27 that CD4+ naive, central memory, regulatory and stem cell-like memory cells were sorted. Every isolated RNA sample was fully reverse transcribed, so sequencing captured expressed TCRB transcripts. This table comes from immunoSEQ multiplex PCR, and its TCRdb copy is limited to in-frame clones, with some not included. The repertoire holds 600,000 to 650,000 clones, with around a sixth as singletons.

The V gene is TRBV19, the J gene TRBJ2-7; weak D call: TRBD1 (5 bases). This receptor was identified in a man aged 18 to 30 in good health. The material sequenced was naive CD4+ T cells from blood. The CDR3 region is CASSIDLGHLTYEQYF. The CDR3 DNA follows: TGTGCCAGTAGTATAGATTTAGGACACCTTACCTACGAGCAGTACTTC.